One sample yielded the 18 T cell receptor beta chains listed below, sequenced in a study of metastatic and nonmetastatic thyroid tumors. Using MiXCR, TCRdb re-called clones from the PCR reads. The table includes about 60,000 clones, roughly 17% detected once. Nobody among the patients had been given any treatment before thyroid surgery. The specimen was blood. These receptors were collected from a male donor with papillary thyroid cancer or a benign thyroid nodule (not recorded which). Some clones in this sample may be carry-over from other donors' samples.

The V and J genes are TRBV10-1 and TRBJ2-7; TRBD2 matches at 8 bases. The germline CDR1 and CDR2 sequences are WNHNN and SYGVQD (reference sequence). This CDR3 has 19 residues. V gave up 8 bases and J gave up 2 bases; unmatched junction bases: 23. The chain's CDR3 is CASLWCHPKAGEGTYEQYV. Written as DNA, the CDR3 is TGCGCCAGCTTGTGGTGCCACCCCAAAGCGGGAGAGGGCACCTACGAGCAGTACGTC.

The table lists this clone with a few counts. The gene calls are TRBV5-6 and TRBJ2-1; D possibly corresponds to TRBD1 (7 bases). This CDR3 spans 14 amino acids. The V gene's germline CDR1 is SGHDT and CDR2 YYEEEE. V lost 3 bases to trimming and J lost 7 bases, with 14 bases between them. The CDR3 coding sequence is TGTGCCAGCAGCTGGGGGGACAGCTGGAATGAGCAGTTCTTC. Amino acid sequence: CASSWGDSWNEQFF.

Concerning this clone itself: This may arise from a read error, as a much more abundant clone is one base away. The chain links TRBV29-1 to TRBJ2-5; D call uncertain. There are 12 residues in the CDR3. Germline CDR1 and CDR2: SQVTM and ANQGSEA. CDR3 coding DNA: TGCATCTGTTGGCGGAATCAAGAGACCCAGTACTTC. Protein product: CICWRNQETQYF.

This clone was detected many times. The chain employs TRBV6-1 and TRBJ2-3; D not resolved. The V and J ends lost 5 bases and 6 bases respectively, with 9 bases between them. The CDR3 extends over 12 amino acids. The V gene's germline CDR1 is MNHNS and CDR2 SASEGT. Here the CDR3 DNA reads TGTGCCAGCAGTCACAAAGGGGATACGCAGTATTTT. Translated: CASSHKGDTQYF.

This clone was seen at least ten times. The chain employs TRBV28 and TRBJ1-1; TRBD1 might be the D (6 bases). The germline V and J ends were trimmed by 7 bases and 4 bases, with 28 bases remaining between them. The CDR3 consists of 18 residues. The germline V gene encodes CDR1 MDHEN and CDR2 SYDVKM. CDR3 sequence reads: CASTSPGPGGPDFTEAFF. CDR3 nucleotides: TGTGCCAGCACCTCCCCCGGACCCGGGGGGCCGGATTTCACTGAAGCTTTCTTT.

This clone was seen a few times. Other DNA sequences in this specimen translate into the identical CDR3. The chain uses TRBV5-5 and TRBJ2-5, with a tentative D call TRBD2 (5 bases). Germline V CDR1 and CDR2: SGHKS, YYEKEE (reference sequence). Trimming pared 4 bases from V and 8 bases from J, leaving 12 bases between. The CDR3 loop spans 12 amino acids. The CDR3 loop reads CASSLEAETQYF. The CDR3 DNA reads TGTGCCAGCAGCCTGGAGGCGGAAACCCAGTACTTC.

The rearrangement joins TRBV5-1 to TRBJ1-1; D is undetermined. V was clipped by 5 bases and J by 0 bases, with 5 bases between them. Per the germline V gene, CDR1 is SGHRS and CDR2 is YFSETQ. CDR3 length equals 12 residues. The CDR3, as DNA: TGCGCCAGCAGTAGGATGAACACTGAAGCTTTCTTT. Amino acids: CASSRMNTEAFF.

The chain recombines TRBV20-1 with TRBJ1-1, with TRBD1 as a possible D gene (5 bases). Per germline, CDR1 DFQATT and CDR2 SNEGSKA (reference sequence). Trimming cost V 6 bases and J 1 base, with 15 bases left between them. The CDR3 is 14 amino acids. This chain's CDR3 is CSASPGTQNTEAFF. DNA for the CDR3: TGCAGTGCGAGCCCCGGGACCCAGAACACTGAAGCTTTCTTT.

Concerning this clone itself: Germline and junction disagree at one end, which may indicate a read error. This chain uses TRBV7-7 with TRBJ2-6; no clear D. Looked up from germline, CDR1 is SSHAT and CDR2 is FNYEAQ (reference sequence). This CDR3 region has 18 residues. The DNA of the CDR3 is TGTGCTAGCAGCCCCGGGCTCCCCTCGTTCTCTGGGGCCAACGTCCTGACTTTC. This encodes CASSPGLPSFSGANVLTF.

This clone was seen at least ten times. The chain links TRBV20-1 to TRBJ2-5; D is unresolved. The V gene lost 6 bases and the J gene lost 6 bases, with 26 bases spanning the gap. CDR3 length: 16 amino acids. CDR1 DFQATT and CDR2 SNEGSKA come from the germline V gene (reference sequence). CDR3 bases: TGCAGTGCCCGAGATCAAGGAGACTGGGGTGGTCAGACCCAGTACTTC. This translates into CSARDQGDWGGQTQYF.

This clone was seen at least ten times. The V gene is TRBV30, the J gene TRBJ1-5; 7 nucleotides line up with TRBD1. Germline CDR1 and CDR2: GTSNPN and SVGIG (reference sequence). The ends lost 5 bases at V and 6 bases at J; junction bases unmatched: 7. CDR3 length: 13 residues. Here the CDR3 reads CAWGDYRGQPQHF. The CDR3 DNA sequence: TGTGCCTGGGGGGATTACAGGGGTCAGCCCCAGCATTTT.

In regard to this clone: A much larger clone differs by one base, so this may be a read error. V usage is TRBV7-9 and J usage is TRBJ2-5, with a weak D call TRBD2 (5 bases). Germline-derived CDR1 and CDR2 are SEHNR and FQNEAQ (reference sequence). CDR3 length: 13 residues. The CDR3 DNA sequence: TGTGCCAGCAGCTTAGGGGAGATAGAGACCGAGTACTTC. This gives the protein CASSLGEIETEYF.

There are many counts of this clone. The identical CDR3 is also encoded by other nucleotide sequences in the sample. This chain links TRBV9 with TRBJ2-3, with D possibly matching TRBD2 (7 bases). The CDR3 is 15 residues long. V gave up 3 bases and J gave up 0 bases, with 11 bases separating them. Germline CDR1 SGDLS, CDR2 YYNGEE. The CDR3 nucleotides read TGTGCCAGCAGCGGGGGAGGGGGTAGCACAGATACGCAGTATTTT. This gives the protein CASSGGGGSTDTQYF.

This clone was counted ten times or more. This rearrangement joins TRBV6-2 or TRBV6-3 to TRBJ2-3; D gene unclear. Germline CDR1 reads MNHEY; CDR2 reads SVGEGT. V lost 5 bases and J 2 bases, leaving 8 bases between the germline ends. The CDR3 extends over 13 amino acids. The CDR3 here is CASSATITDTQYF. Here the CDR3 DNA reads TGTGCCAGCAGTGCCACTATCACAGATACGCAGTATTTT.

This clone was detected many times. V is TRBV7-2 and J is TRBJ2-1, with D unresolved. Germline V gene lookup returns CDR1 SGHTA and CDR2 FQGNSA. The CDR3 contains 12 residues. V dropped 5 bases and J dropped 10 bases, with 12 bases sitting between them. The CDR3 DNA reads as TGTGCCAGCAGCCCCCCTTTGTTAGAGCAGTTCTTC. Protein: CASSPPLLEQFF.

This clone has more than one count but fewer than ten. The CDR3 sequence is CASSEMYRGNEQFF. DNA for the CDR3: TGTGCCAGCAGTGAGATGTACAGGGGCAATGAGCAGTTCTTC. The rearrangement links TRBV12-3 or TRBV12-4 to TRBJ2-1, with 7 bases identical to TRBD1. The ends lost 5 bases at V and 6 bases at J; junction bases unmatched: 7. The CDR3 contains 14 residues.

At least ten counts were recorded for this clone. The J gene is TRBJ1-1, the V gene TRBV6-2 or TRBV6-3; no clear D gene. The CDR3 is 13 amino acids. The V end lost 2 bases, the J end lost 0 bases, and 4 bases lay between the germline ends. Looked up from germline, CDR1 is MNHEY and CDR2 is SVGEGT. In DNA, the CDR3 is TGTGCCAGCAGTTACCGGTTGAACACTGAAGCTTTCTTT. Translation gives CASSYRLNTEAFF.

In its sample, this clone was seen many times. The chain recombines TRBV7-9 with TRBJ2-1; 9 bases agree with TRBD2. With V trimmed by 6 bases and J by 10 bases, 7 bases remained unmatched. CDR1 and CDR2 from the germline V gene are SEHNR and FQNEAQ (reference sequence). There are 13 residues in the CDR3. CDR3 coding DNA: TGTGCCAGCAGTTCTAGCGGGGAGGGCGAGCAGTTCTTC. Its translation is CASSSSGEGEQFF.